The subject of this entry is one TCR beta chain. Its target is not known. The read terminates 3 residues ahead of where the CDR3 ends, so the germline J gene completes it. Some clones are missing from TCRdb's copy, which holds only in-frame ones; the method was immunoSEQ multiplex PCR. In total the sample includes some 10,000 clones, none of them seen once. These data originate in a study of T cell clonality in common variable immunodeficiency. V was clipped by 5 bases and J by 2 bases, with 16 bases between them. Per the germline V gene, CDR1 is DFQATT and CDR2 is SNEGSKA (reference sequence). This CDR3 spans 15 amino acids. Notes on the study in general: Common variable immunodeficiency TCR beta sequences reportedly had fewer deletions and N-nucleotide insertions.

This sequence originates from a human donor with common variable immunodeficiency. The sample taken for sequencing was peripheral blood mononuclear cells. This sequence joins TRBV20-1 and TRBJ2-1; D might be TRBD2 (6 bases). The CDR3: CSAPQWGDPYNEQFF. CDR3 DNA (partial): TGCAGTGCTCCCCAATGGGGGGACCCCTACAATGAG.